Each of the 18 T cell receptor beta chains below was sequenced from the same sample in a study of a mutant IDH1 vaccine in newly diagnosed glioma. Time point of the sample: week 35, safety follow-up. The vaccine gave 300 ug of a 20-mer mutant IDH1 peptide subcutaneously per dose. Profiling relied on immunoSEQ multiplex PCR, and the TCRdb table lists in-frame clones only, not all of them. The table shows about 68,000 clones, with roughly 84% occurring only once. No antigen has been identified for these receptors. Source: PBMCs, taken from a glioma patient whose treatment included an IDH1 peptide vaccine. These receptors came from a young man with glioma.

This clone was observed once. The V gene is TRBV15, the J gene TRBJ2-1; D not resolved. This CDR3 contains 14 residues. Germline assignment: CDR1 LNHNV and CDR2 YYDKDF (reference sequence). The germline V and J ends were trimmed by 4 bases and 3 bases, with 10 bases remaining between them. CDR3 in amino acids: CATSTRGIYNEQFF. The CDR3 nucleotides are TGTGCCACCAGCACACGTGGGATCTACAATGAGCAGTTCTTC.

V gene TRBV5-1 combines with J gene TRBJ2-1, with D tentatively TRBD2 (6 bases). V was shortened by 0 bases and J by 10 bases, with 14 bases between the two germline ends. The CDR3 is 14 residues long. In germline, CDR1 is SGHRS, CDR2 YFSETQ. The DNA of the CDR3 is TGCGCCAGCAGCTTGGTATACGGGCTAGCGGAGCAGTTCTTC. This encodes CASSLVYGLAEQFF.

This clone was observed a handful of times. This sequence joins TRBV29-1 and TRBJ1-1; D gene uncertain. The germline V and J ends were trimmed by 7 bases and 0 bases, with 15 bases remaining between them. Germline CDR1 SQVTM, CDR2 ANQGSEA. CDR3 length equals 14 residues. The CDR3 DNA reads TGCAGCGCAGGCGGAAACTTTATGAACACTGAAGCTTTCTTT. Translating gives CSAGGNFMNTEAFF.

In this sample, this clone turned up once. This chain joins TRBV6-5 and TRBJ1-2, with D perhaps TRBD1 (5 bases). This CDR3 comprises 16 residues. Germline CDR1 reads MNHEY; CDR2 reads SVGAGI. V was shortened by 2 bases and J by 2 bases, with 15 bases between the two germline ends. The CDR3 spells CASSYRQGAPNYGYTF. In DNA form, the CDR3 reads TGTGCCAGCAGTTACCGGCAGGGTGCCCCAAACTATGGCTACACCTTC.

The V and J genes are TRBV7-3 and TRBJ2-2; 7 bases are shared with TRBD2. Germline CDR1 reads SGHTA; CDR2 reads FQGTGA. The length of the CDR3 is 18 residues. V shed 1 base and J 4 bases; nucleotides not matched to a gene: 12. The CDR3 DNA is TGTGCCAGCAGCTTAATACCCATTGGGAGGGCGGGCACCGGGGAGCTGTTTTTT. Protein product: CASSLIPIGRAGTGELFF.

The chain employs TRBV4-3 and TRBJ1-4, with 10 positions matching TRBD1. Trimming took 5 bases from V and 6 from J; bases not matched to a gene: 9. CDR1 LGHNA and CDR2 YSLEER come from the germline V gene. There are 16 residues in the CDR3. The CDR3 sequence: CASSYASGTGDEKLFF. CDR3 DNA: TGCGCCAGCAGCTACGCCTCCGGGACAGGGGATGAAAAACTGTTTTTT.

The V call is TRBV19, the J call TRBJ1-1, with no clear D. CDR3 size: 13 residues. Germline V lookup: CDR1 LNHDA, CDR2 SQIVND (reference sequence). Deletions cut 7 bases from V and 1 base from J, with 10 bases between. The CDR3 DNA is TGTGCCAGTATAGGAACGGGGAACACTGAAGCTTTCTTT. It encodes CASIGTGNTEAFF. The full variable domain, with the rest looked up from reference TRBV19 and TRBJ1-1, is DGGITQSPKYLFRKEGQNVTLSCEQNLNHDAMYWYRQDPGQGLRLIYYSQIVNDFQKGDIAEGYSVSREKKESFPLTVTSAQKNPTAFYLCASIGTGNTEAFFGQGTRLTVV.

There are a few counts of this clone. The chain employs TRBV5-6 and TRBJ1-1, with D hard to call. This CDR3 comprises 13 residues. Between the trimmed V and J ends, which lost 5 bases and 3 bases, there was a span of 11 bases. Per the germline V gene, CDR1 is SGHDT and CDR2 is YYEEEE. CDR3 nucleotides: TGTGCCAGCAGTCGTGACACCGACACTGAAGCTTTCTTT. It yields the protein CASSRDTDTEAFF. The entire variable domain, with the rest obtained from reference TRBV5-6 and TRBJ1-1, is as follows: DAGVTQSPTHLIKTRGQQVTLRCSPKSGHDTVSWYQQALGQGPQFIFQYYEEEERQRGNFPDRFSGHQFPNYSSELNVNALLLGDSALYLCASSRDTDTEAFFGQGTRLTVV.

This clone was found once. Germline and junction disagree at one end, which may indicate a read error. This chain connects TRBV7-7 to TRBJ2-7; the match to TRBD1 covers 7 bases. CDR1 is SSHAT and CDR2 is FNYEAQ in the germline V gene (reference sequence). The CDR3 runs to 17 residues. CDR3 bases: TGTGCTAGCAGCTTTAGGGACAGCCAAGACGAGTTTTCCGAGCAGTACTTC. Amino acids: CASSFRDSQDEFSEQYF.

This chain connects TRBV10-3 to TRBJ2-7; the D gene is possibly TRBD1 (5 bases). Germline CDR1 reads ENHRY; CDR2 reads SYGVKD. This CDR3 region has 15 residues. Trimming stripped 0 bases from V and 5 bases from J, with 14 bases between. DNA for the CDR3: TGTGCCATCAGTGAGTCGGCAGGGAACGCTAACGAGCAGTACTTC. This gives the protein CAISESAGNANEQYF.

The V call is TRBV10-3, the J call TRBJ2-7, with 10 positions matching TRBD2. V gave up 4 bases and J gave up 2 bases; unmatched junction bases: 2. The germline V gene has CDR1 ENHRY and CDR2 SYGVKD. The CDR3 is 14 amino acids. The CDR3 DNA sequence: TGTGCCATCAGTGGTCTAGCGGGAGCCTACGAGCAGTACTTC. Amino acids: CAISGLAGAYEQYF.

The gene calls are TRBV15 and TRBJ2-5, with D possibly matching TRBD1 (5 bases). V dropped 3 bases and J dropped 2 bases, with 10 bases sitting between them. The CDR3 loop spans 14 amino acids. Germline V gives CDR1 LNHNV, CDR2 YYDKDF (reference sequence). CDR3 DNA: TGTGCCACCAGCAGTGAAGACAGACAAGAGACCCAGTACTTC. Amino acid sequence: CATSSEDRQETQYF. Full variable domain (outside the CDR3, taken from reference TRBV15 and TRBJ2-5): DAMVIQNPRYQVTQFGKPVTLSCSQTLNHNVMYWYQQKSSQAPKLLFHYYDKDFNNEADTPDNFQSRRPNTSFCFLDIRSPGLGDTAMYLCATSSEDRQETQYFGPGTRLLVL.

V and J are TRBV7-2 and TRBJ1-6, with D hard to call. The germline gives CDR1 SGHTA, CDR2 FQGNSA. The CDR3 loop spans 12 amino acids. Trimming pared 2 bases from V and 13 bases from J, leaving 9 bases between. The CDR3 is CASSLLMRPLHF. The CDR3 DNA sequence: TGTGCCAGCAGCTTACTCATGCGGCCCCTCCACTTT.

This chain links TRBV19 with TRBJ1-4; D unclear. The V gene's germline CDR1 is LNHDA and CDR2 SQIVND (reference sequence). This CDR3 region has 14 residues. The ends were cut back, 3 bases at V and 0 bases at J, with 5 bases in the middle. This chain's CDR3 is CASSMGATNEKLFF. Written as DNA, the CDR3 is TGTGCCAGTAGTATGGGCGCAACTAATGAAAAACTGTTTTTT.

The chain is built from TRBV5-4 and TRBJ1-1; the match to TRBD1 covers 7 bases. CDR3 length: 15 residues. Trimming removed 4 bases from V and 1 base from J; junction bases left unmatched: 7. Germline CDR1 reads SGHNT; CDR2 reads YYREEE (reference sequence). Written as DNA, the CDR3 is TGTGCCAGCAGCGTCCGACAGGGAGGGAACACTGAAGCTTTCTTT. This codes for CASSVRQGGNTEAFF. The full variable domain, completed using reference TRBV5-4 and TRBJ1-1, is ETGVTQSPTHLIKTRGQQVTLRCSSQSGHNTVSWYQQALGQGPQFIFQYYREEENGRGNFPPRFSGLQFPNYSSELNVNALELDDSALYLCASSVRQGGNTEAFFGQGTRLTVV.

In DNA form, the CDR3 reads TGTGCCAGCAGCTTCGGGACAGGTTTCTACGAGCAGTACTTC. Encoded protein: CASSFGTGFYEQYF. The V call is TRBV7-6, the J call TRBJ2-7; 8 nucleotides line up with TRBD1. The junction had 4 bases not matched to a gene; V was cut back by 3 bases and J by 3 bases. The V gene's germline CDR1 is SGHVS and CDR2 FNYEAQ. CDR3 length: 14 amino acids.

This clone was counted only a few times. The CDR3 region is CASTQGKKLFF. Written as DNA, the CDR3 is TGTGCCAGTACCCAAGGGAAAAAACTGTTTTTT. The V and J genes are TRBV19 and TRBJ1-4, with D unclear. Between the trimmed V and J ends, which lost 7 bases and 9 bases, there was a span of 9 bases. The CDR3 extends over 11 amino acids. Germline lookup yields CDR1 LNHDA and CDR2 SQIVND (reference sequence). The full variable domain, in which reference TRBV19 and TRBJ1-4 provide the parts outside the CDR3, is DGGITQSPKYLFRKEGQNVTLSCEQNLNHDAMYWYRQDPGQGLRLIYYSQIVNDFQKGDIAEGYSVSREKKESFPLTVTSAQKNPTAFYLCASTQGKKLFFGSGTQLSVL.

The V gene is TRBV5-1, the J gene TRBJ1-1; D is unresolved. Germline V lookup: CDR1 SGHRS, CDR2 YFSETQ. The CDR3 is made up of 13 amino acids. The V gene lost 1 base and the J gene lost 1 base, with 5 bases spanning the gap. The CDR3 region has the DNA TGCGCCAGCAGCTTGACACAGAACACTGAAGCTTTCTTT. Its protein is CASSLTQNTEAFF.